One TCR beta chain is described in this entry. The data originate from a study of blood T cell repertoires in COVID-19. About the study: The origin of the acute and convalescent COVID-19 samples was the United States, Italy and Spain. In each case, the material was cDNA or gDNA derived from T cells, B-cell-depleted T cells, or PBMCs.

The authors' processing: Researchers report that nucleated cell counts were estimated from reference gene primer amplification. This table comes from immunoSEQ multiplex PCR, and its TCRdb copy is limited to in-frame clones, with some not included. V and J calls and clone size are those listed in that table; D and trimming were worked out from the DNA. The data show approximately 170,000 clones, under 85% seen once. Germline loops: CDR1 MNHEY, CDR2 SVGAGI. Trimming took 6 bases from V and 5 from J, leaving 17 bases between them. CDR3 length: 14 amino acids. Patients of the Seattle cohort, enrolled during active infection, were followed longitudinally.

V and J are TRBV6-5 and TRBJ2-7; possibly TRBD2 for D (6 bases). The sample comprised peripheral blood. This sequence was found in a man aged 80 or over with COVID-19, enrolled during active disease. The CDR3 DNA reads TGTGCCAGCAGCTTTAGCGGAGCCTTAGACGAGCAGTACTTC. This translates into CASSFSGALDEQYF.